The rows below give T cell receptor beta chains drawn from one sample of a study of blood T cell repertoires in COVID-19. The data were produced by immunoSEQ multiplex PCR, yet TCRdb's version contains in-frame clones alone and is incomplete. The sample records roughly 43,000 clones, nearly 70% being singletons. What was sequenced was peripheral blood. These receptors all come from a man at least 80 years old with acute or convalescent COVID-19. CDR3s include the opening cysteine and the closing phenylalanine or tryptophan. A D gene is named only where the DNA matches it firmly. Clone size is shown for a subset of rows, as once, few, many or a class of expanded clone.

cdr3_nt cdr3_aa d_call j_call v_call clone_size cdr3_length
TGTGCCAGCAGCCGCCGTCTACCGGGACAGGCGAATAATACGCAGTATTTT CASSRRLPGQANNTQYF TRBD1 TRBJ2-3 TRBV14 . 17
TGTGCCAGTAGTATGGGGACATATGGCTACACCTTC CASSMGTYGYTF . TRBJ1-2 TRBV19 . 12
TGTGCCAGCAGCCAAGAGGGAGCGCTGGGCACTGAAGCTTTCTTT CASSQEGALGTEAFF . TRBJ1-1 TRBV14 . 15
TGTGCCAGCAGTGAAGCGCTACGGAGAATTTCCTACGAGCAGTACTTC CASSEALRRISYEQYF . TRBJ2-7 TRBV6-1 . 16
TGCGCCAGCAGCTTGGCGGGACTAGAGGTCAGCGAGCAGTACTTC CASSLAGLEVSEQYF TRBD2 TRBJ2-7 TRBV5-1 few 15
TGTGCCAGTAGCCTTAGCGGGGCCACAGATACGCAGTATTTT CASSLSGATDTQYF TRBD2 TRBJ2-3 TRBV19 . 14
TGTGCCAGCAGCCCGACAGGGGACGGCTACACCTTC CASSPTGDGYTF TRBD1 TRBJ1-2 TRBV7-2 few 12
TGTGCCAGCTCGGACAGGGCTTACACCGGGGAGCTGTTTTTT CASSDRAYTGELFF TRBD1 TRBJ2-2 TRBV19 . 14
TGCGCCAGCTCCTTGGAGGCGGATTCCTACGAGCAGTACTTC CASSLEADSYEQYF . TRBJ2-7 TRBV5-1 . 14
TGTGCCAGCAGCCCCACAGGGGACACCGGGGAGCTGTTTTTT CASSPTGDTGELFF TRBD1 TRBJ2-2 TRBV11-3 . 14
TGTGCCAGCAGCCCTCCGGTTGCGGGAGCAGCCTCCACCGGGGAGCTGTTTTTT CASSPPVAGAASTGELFF TRBD2 TRBJ2-2 TRBV11-2 . 18
TGTGCCAGCAGCTGGCGGGAGGTTAGTTCCTACAATGAGCAGTTCTTC CASSWREVSSYNEQFF TRBD2 TRBJ2-1 TRBV5-6 . 16
TGTGCCAGCAGCCTAACGCCTAGTGGCTACAGCACAGATACGCAGTATTTT CASSLTPSGYSTDTQYF . TRBJ2-3 TRBV7-2 . 17
TGTGCCAGCAGCAAAAGAGGGGAGACCCAGTACTTC CASSKRGETQYF . TRBJ2-5 TRBV21-1 . 12
TGCGCCAGCAGTGAGAACGGGGGTGGACAGGCGAATTCACCCCTCCACTTT CASSENGGGQANSPLHF TRBD1 TRBJ1-6 TRBV10-2 few 17
TGTGCCTGGAGTACCACCGGGACGGGGGTTTGGCCCCAGCATTTT CAWSTTGTGVWPQHF . TRBJ1-5 TRBV30 . 15
TGTGCCAGCAGCCAAGGAAGGGCCAGGGGCTATGGCTACACCTTC CASSQGRARGYGYTF . TRBJ1-2 TRBV14 . 15
TGTGCCACCAGCAGCAGGGGGCGAAATCAGCCCCAGCATTTT CATSSRGRNQPQHF TRBD1 TRBJ1-5 TRBV15 . 14
TGTGCCAGCAGCGTCGGTCTTTCGGGGTACGAGCAGTACTTC CASSVGLSGYEQYF . TRBJ2-7 TRBV7-9 . 14
TGTGCCAGCAGTTTAATGGAGGCGGCGGAGGGGCCCCAGCATTTT CASSLMEAAEGPQHF . TRBJ1-5 TRBV28 . 15
TGTGCCAGCAGCCAACAAGAGGGTCAGCCCCAGCATTTT CASSQQEGQPQHF . TRBJ1-5 TRBV3-1/TRBV3-2 few 13
TGTGCCAGCAAACGCCAGAGGGAGGATGGCTACACCTTC CASKRQREDGYTF . TRBJ1-2 TRBV2 once 13
TGTGCCAGCAGTTCCACACAGGGGGGTTTCTACAATGAGCAGTTCTTC CASSSTQGGFYNEQFF TRBD1 TRBJ2-1 TRBV5-5 . 16
TGTGCCAGCTCACGCTCGGGAGGGCCAGGTGAAAAACTGTTTTTT CASSRSGGPGEKLFF . TRBJ1-4 TRBV18 . 15
TGTGCCTGGAGCGACCCCGGACAGGGGGGCAACACTGAAGCTTTCTTT CAWSDPGQGGNTEAFF TRBD1 TRBJ1-1 TRBV30 . 16
TGTGCCACTGCCCAGGGTGGAAATTCACCCCTCCACTTT CATAQGGNSPLHF . TRBJ1-6 TRBV2 few 13
TGTGCCAGCAGCCAGGACAGGGAAGACTATGGCTACACCTTC CASSQDREDYGYTF TRBD1 TRBJ1-2 TRBV4-2 . 14
TGTGCCAGCAGCCGGGACAGCTCGCATTATAGCAATCAGCCCCAGCATTTT CASSRDSSHYSNQPQHF TRBD1 TRBJ1-5 TRBV5-5 . 17
TGTGCCATCGCGTCTGGGGGGGCCGCAAACAATGAGCAGTTCTTC CAIASGGAANNEQFF . TRBJ2-1 TRBV10-3 . 15
TGTGCCAGCAGTTTATCCCTAGGACGCGGGGGGTATGGCTACACCTTC CASSLSLGRGGYGYTF . TRBJ1-2 TRBV28 . 16
TGCGCCAGCAGCCAAGGATCGCAGGGAGGAAGAGAGACCCAGTACTTC CASSQGSQGGRETQYF . TRBJ2-5 TRBV4-3 . 16
TGTGCCAGCAGCTCGACTCTATCCTACGAGCAGTACTTC CASSSTLSYEQYF . TRBJ2-7 TRBV5-6 . 13
TGTGCCAGCAGTTTACGGGGTGGGCAGCCCCAGCATTTT CASSLRGGQPQHF . TRBJ1-5 TRBV12-3/TRBV12-4 few 13
TGCGCCAGCAGCGGCCAAAGACAGGGCCTGAGCTCCTATAATTCACCCCTCCACTTT CASSGQRQGLSSYNSPLHF TRBD1 TRBJ1-6 TRBV5-1 few 19
TGTGCCACTTCCCTAACCCGACCGGGGGATACTGAAGCTTTCTTT CATSLTRPGDTEAFF . TRBJ1-1 TRBV6-5 . 15
TGTGCCAGCAGCCCACGGACGGGGGGCGCCGTAGATACGCAGTATTTT CASSPRTGGAVDTQYF . TRBJ2-3 TRBV5-4 once 16
TGTGCCAGTAGTATTACCCCCGGACAGGGGGCGAGGACTGAAGCTTTCTTT CASSITPGQGARTEAFF TRBD1 TRBJ1-1 TRBV19 . 17
TGTGCCAGCAGCTCGACGACAGGAACCTACGAGCAGTACTTC CASSSTTGTYEQYF . TRBJ2-7 TRBV7-9 . 14
TGCGCCAGCACCGTGAGCGGGAGAGGGAATGAGCAGTTCTTC CASTVSGRGNEQFF TRBD2 TRBJ2-1 TRBV5-1 . 14
TGTGCCAGCAGCTTATGGGGGACAGGGGAATCGTCTGGAAACACCATATATTTT CASSLWGTGESSGNTIYF TRBD1 TRBJ1-3 TRBV7-9 . 18
TGTGCCAGCAGGCCATATCGTGAAGCGGGAGCACTTGACTACGAGCAGTACTTC CASRPYREAGALDYEQYF TRBD2 TRBJ2-7 TRBV7-2 once 18
TGTGCCAGCAGCTTGGAACGGGGGGAGACCCAGTACTTC CASSLERGETQYF . TRBJ2-5 TRBV5-4 . 13
TGCGCCAGCAGCCACCCCCGTGGGAGACAGGGAGGTGTGTTGGGGACCGGGGAGCTGTTTTTT CASSHPRGRQGGVLGTGELFF . TRBJ2-2 TRBV4-1 . 21
TGTGCCAGCTCACCGGGAGCGGGTTCCTACAATGAGCAGTTCTTC CASSPGAGSYNEQFF . TRBJ2-1 TRBV18 . 15
TGCGCCAGCAGCCAAGGGACAGGGTACGAGCAGTACTTC CASSQGTGYEQYF TRBD1 TRBJ2-7 TRBV4-3 few 13
TGTGCCAGCAGTGAGGAGGGGGCGGCCGGGGGACCCCTCCACTTT CASSEEGAAGGPLHF TRBD1 TRBJ1-6 TRBV2 . 15
TGTGCCACTCGGAGGGAGGGACTAGCGGGGGGTGAGCAGTACTTC CATRREGLAGGEQYF TRBD2 TRBJ2-7 TRBV2 . 15
TGTGCCAGCCGTCCACAGGGGACCGGGGAGCTGTTTTTT CASRPQGTGELFF TRBD1 TRBJ2-2 TRBV12-3/TRBV12-4 . 13
TGTGCCAGCAGCTCCGACAGGGGGCACGATGGCTACACCTTC CASSSDRGHDGYTF TRBD1 TRBJ1-2 TRBV7-2 . 14
TGCGCCAGCAGCTTGGCCGCGGGAAGGCCTGAAGCTTTCTTT CASSLAAGRPEAFF . TRBJ1-1 TRBV5-1 . 14
TGTGCCAGTACCCCGGACATTCCACAACGTGGGAACACTGAAGCTTTCTTT CASTPDIPQRGNTEAFF . TRBJ1-1 TRBV19 . 17
TGTGCCAGCTCGCCCGACAGCGATACCTACGAGCAGTACTTC CASSPDSDTYEQYF . TRBJ2-7 TRBV18 . 14
TGTGCCAGCAGCCGCTCGGGAGGGCGGGGGGTCTCCTACGAGCAGTACTTC CASSRSGGRGVSYEQYF TRBD2 TRBJ2-7 TRBV3-1/TRBV3-2 . 17